This T cell receptor beta chain is drawn from a study of response to subunit inactivated influenza vaccine. Study-level findings and limits: Every seasonal influenza vaccination brings in few new T cells, the authors suggested.

Per the germline V gene, CDR1 is KGHDR and CDR2 is SFDVKD. V lost 2 bases, J lost 3 bases, and 3 bases stayed unmatched. CDR3 length: 15 amino acids. One entry per CDR3 protein results from TCRdb running MiXCR on the RT-PCR reads. The repertoire holds 650,000 to 800,000 distinct CDR3 sequences, with approximately 13% as singletons. This clonotype was counted a few times. Its antigen is still unknown. The source of this sequence is a man aged 50-59 years who received an inactivated influenza vaccine. This chain links TRBV24-1 with TRBJ2-7; 10 bases map to TRBD1. The source material was PBMCs from blood, sampled around two weeks before vaccination. In DNA form, the CDR3 reads TGTGCCACCAGTGATTCCCGGACAGGGGGCTACGAGCAGTACTTC. Encoded protein: CATSDSRTGGYEQYF.